A single TCR beta chain is shown here with its context. The antigen is unknown. The data originate from a study of cytomegalovirus exposure and HLA in healthy donors. Study context: HLA-typed donors were the source of some 80 million unique TCRs, which an early data release held. Overall study findings and caveats: Later analysis associated a missense DCLRE1C variant with TCR beta V- and J-gene trimming. Presence/absence analyses took donor sequencing depth as roughly uniform. The study flagged some 170 TCR beta chains as cytomegalovirus-associated.

The PCR had 60 Vbeta and 13 Jbeta primers. Sequenced by immunoSEQ multiplex PCR; TCRdb stores in-frame clones only, minus some. Here the sample spans about 140,000 clones, more than 75% being singletons. The V gene lost 7 bases and the J gene lost 0 bases, with 15 bases spanning the gap. This CDR3 is built from 15 residues. Germline CDR1 is MDHEN and CDR2 is SYDVKM. The V and J genes are TRBV28 and TRBJ1-2; D ambiguous. This TCR was recovered from a female donor in good health and CMV-seronegative. Sequenced sample: PBMCs. The CDR3 nucleotides are TGTGCCAGCAACCTTTACAGCCAAGCTAACTATGGCTACACCTTC. This sequence encodes CASNLYSQANYGYTF.